Presented here are 16 T cell receptor beta chains from one specimen sequenced in a study of blood T cell repertoires in COVID-19. The table came from immunoSEQ multiplex PCR; TCRdb's copy has only in-frame clones and leaves some out. This sample yields fewer than 250,000 clones, of which roughly 90% are seen a single time; roughly 16% belongs to the top ten. The sequenced material came from PBMCs or T cells enriched from blood (not recorded which). These receptors all stem from a man aged 30 to 45 who had been exposed to COVID-19.

CDR3 in amino acids: CASSQSGGPVGQYF. The CDR3 nucleotides read TGTGCCAGCAGCCAAAGTGGCGGCCCTGTCGGGCAGTACTTC. The chain combines TRBV11-2 with TRBJ2-7; D is ambiguous. The CDR3 contains 14 residues. Germline CDR1 SGHAT, CDR2 FQNNGV. The V end lost 5 bases, the J end lost 9 bases, and 20 bases lay between the germline ends.

The V call is TRBV29-1, the J call TRBJ1-1; D remains ambiguous. Trimming removed 6 bases at V and 8 bases at J, with 10 bases between. Germline lookup yields CDR1 SQVTM and CDR2 ANQGSEA. This CDR3 is built from 10 residues. The CDR3 DNA is TGCAGCGTGAGATCCCTCGAAGCTTTCTTT. It specifies CSVRSLEAFF.

The gene calls are TRBV6-5 and TRBJ2-1; D is unclear. This CDR3 region has 16 residues. Trimming pared 0 bases from V and 2 bases from J, leaving 11 bases between. The V gene's germline CDR1 is MNHEY and CDR2 SVGAGI. As DNA, the CDR3 is TGTGCCAGCAGTTACTCACCAGCGCCGCCCTACAATGAGCAGTTCTTC. It is translated as CASSYSPAPPYNEQFF.

This clone was observed a handful of times. The gene calls are TRBV9 and TRBJ2-5, with D perhaps TRBD2 (5 bases). V lost 0 bases, J lost 4 bases, and 13 bases lay in between. Germline V lookup: CDR1 SGDLS, CDR2 YYNGEE. This CDR3 contains 15 residues. The CDR3 reads CASSVEMGGGETQYF. The CDR3 DNA reads as TGTGCCAGCAGCGTAGAAATGGGCGGAGGAGAGACCCAGTACTTC.

This clone has just a few counts. The rearrangement joins TRBV12-5 to TRBJ1-1; TRBD1 matches at 7 bases. Germline-derived CDR1 and CDR2 are LGHNT and FRNRAP. The V and J ends lost 2 bases and 2 bases, in that order; junction bases with no gene match: 2. This CDR3 is built from 14 residues. The DNA of the CDR3 is TGTGCTAGTGGTTTGACAGGGGAAAACACTGAAGCTTTCTTT. It is translated as CASGLTGENTEAFF.

The genes are TRBV4-1 and TRBJ1-1; a weak D match, TRBD1 (5 bases). Trimming took off 4 bases at V and 10 bases at J, with 16 bases between the two ends. This CDR3 region has 13 residues. Germline CDR1 MGHRA, CDR2 YSYEKL. The CDR3 loop reads CASSPGRGKVAFF. CDR3 bases: TGCGCCAGCAGCCCCGGCCGGGGGAAGGTAGCTTTCTTT.

V gene TRBV2 combines with J gene TRBJ2-1, with a tentative D call TRBD2 (5 bases). V was clipped by 1 base and J by 9 bases, with 10 bases between them. In germline, CDR1 is SNHLY, CDR2 FYNNEI. The CDR3 contains 13 residues. The CDR3 spells CASSEGGLGEQFF. CDR3 sequence (DNA): TGTGCCAGCAGTGAAGGAGGGCTGGGTGAGCAGTTCTTC.

This sequence joins TRBV19 and TRBJ2-7; TRBD1 matches at 8 bases. CDR3 length equals 15 residues. Germline values: CDR1 LNHDA, CDR2 SQIVND (reference sequence). The trim removed 5 bases at V and 2 bases at J, leaving 8 bases unmatched. The CDR3 is CASSQHLDRAYEQYF. In DNA form, the CDR3 reads TGTGCCAGTAGTCAGCACCTGGACAGGGCCTACGAGCAGTACTTC.

The rearrangement joins TRBV5-6 to TRBJ1-3; D uncertain. Trimming took 4 bases from V and 4 from J, leaving 12 bases between them. This CDR3 is built from 14 residues. Germline V gives CDR1 SGHDT, CDR2 YYEEEE. The CDR3 loop reads CASSLGPGGNTIYF. DNA for the CDR3: TGTGCCAGCAGCCTAGGACCGGGGGGAAACACCATATATTTT.

The gene calls are TRBV2 and TRBJ2-3; tentative D call: TRBD2 (5 bases). V was pared by 6 bases and J by 4 bases, with 5 bases between. Germline CDR1 is SNHLY and CDR2 is FYNNEI. CDR3 length: 11 residues. CDR3 sequence: CASREADTQYF. The CDR3 nucleotides are TGTGCCAGCAGGGAGGCAGATACGCAGTATTTT.

This clone was observed once. The chain joins TRBV19 to TRBJ1-2; D remains unclear. The CDR3 extends over 17 amino acids. The germline V gene has CDR1 LNHDA and CDR2 SQIVND (reference sequence). The V gene lost 0 bases and the J gene lost 5 bases, with 19 bases spanning the gap. CDR3 residues: CASSIEYGSGDLYGYTF. In nucleotides, the CDR3 is TGTGCCAGTAGTATAGAGTACGGGTCTGGAGACTTATATGGCTACACCTTC.

The V call is TRBV6-5, the J call TRBJ2-2, with D possibly matching TRBD1 (5 bases). The V and J ends lost 0 bases and 2 bases respectively, with 10 bases between them. CDR1 is MNHEY and CDR2 is SVGAGI in the germline V gene. This CDR3 comprises 16 residues. CDR3 sequence reads: CASSYSWGGNTGELFF. Written as DNA, the CDR3 is TGTGCCAGCAGTTACTCATGGGGCGGTAACACCGGGGAGCTGTTTTTT.

The chain employs TRBV3-1 (or the pseudogene TRBV3-2) and TRBJ1-3; D gene ambiguous. From germline, CDR1 is LGHDT and CDR2 YNNKEL (reference sequence). The CDR3 covers 14 residues. V lost 4 bases and J 2 bases, leaving 9 bases between the germline ends. CDR3 region: CASSPPETGNTIYF. The CDR3 bases are TGTGCCAGCAGCCCCCCGGAGACTGGAAACACCATATATTTT.

The rearrangement uses TRBV29-1 and TRBJ1-1; unclear D gene. The CDR3 has 13 residues. V was pared by 4 bases and J by 4 bases, with 13 bases between. CDR1 and CDR2 (germline): SQVTM, ANQGSEA. In DNA form, the CDR3 reads TGCAGCGTTGTAATAGTTGTTGGCACTGAAGCTTTCTTT. Translating it yields CSVVIVVGTEAFF.

CDR3 sequence reads: CASSQERGVQETQYF. CDR3 nucleotide sequence: TGCGCCAGCAGCCAAGAACGGGGGGTTCAAGAGACCCAGTACTTC. This chain connects TRBV4-3 to TRBJ2-5; 7 bases line up with TRBD2. Germline values: CDR1 LGHNA, CDR2 YSLEER. The CDR3 covers 15 residues. The ends lost 0 bases at V and 2 bases at J; junction bases unmatched: 3.

This chain links TRBV27 with TRBJ1-2; 9 bases line up with TRBD1. V was pared by 3 bases and J by 2 bases, with 1 base of the junction left unmatched. CDR1 and CDR2 (germline): MNHEY, SMNVEV (reference sequence). The CDR3 has 14 residues. In nucleotides, the CDR3 is TGTGCCAGCAGTTTTACAGGGGGCAACTATGGCTACACCTTC. Its translation: CASSFTGGNYGYTF.